This T cell receptor (beta chain) came from a study of cytomegalovirus exposure and HLA in healthy donors. This clone was seen only once. Some clones are missing from TCRdb's copy, which holds only in-frame ones; the method was immunoSEQ multiplex PCR. There are fewer than 350,000 clones in the sample; 88% occur only once, and 0.92% lies in the top ten. Per germline, CDR1 SGDLS and CDR2 YYNGEE. The CDR3 length is 15 residues. V lost 1 base and J lost 7, with 18 bases in between. This TCR was sampled from a woman aged 18 to 35 in good health and CMV-seronegative. This sequence joins TRBV9 and TRBJ2-7; no clear D. Sequenced material: PBMCs. This CDR3 reads CASSVFDDTNWEQYF. In DNA, the CDR3 is TGTGCCAGCAGCGTATTCGACGACACAAACTGGGAGCAGTACTTC.